This T cell receptor beta chain emerged from a study of T cell responses to AZD1222 COVID-19 vaccine. Findings and limits, study-wide: Spike-specific TCR breadth rose after two AZD1222 doses, and depth rose as well. AZD1222 recipients seropositive at baseline numbered only 5 to 7. Mostly white British, mostly female donors; authors suggested clonal diversity may be underestimated. Spike as a whole was targeted by vaccine-associated CD4 TCRs, dominant at 160-218 and 743-854.

To note about this clone: Its antigen is still unknown.

CDR3 length: 15 residues. Germline V lookup: CDR1 SGHTA, CDR2 FQGTGA. The trim removed 1 base at V and 1 base at J, leaving 2 bases unmatched. The protocol was immunoSEQ multiplex PCR, while the TCRdb copy is restricted to in-frame clones and leaves out a portion. The sample includes fewer than 130,000 clones, 70% to 90% seen only once; the top ten take 2% to 2.5%. The V call is TRBV7-3, the J call TRBJ1-2; 8 bases line up with TRBD1. This sequence was found in an adult who received the AZD1222 COVID-19 vaccine. The sequenced sample was peripheral blood, obtained 28 days after the second AZD1222 dose. CDR3 sequence (DNA): TGTGCCAGCAGCTTAAATGACAGGGGTAACTATGGCTACACCTTC. Encoded protein: CASSLNDRGNYGYTF.